The T cell receptor (beta chain) described here comes from a study of T-cell reconstitution after alpha-beta-depleted transplantation in children. Notes on the study in general: At around two months after transplant, the alpha-beta T cells were reportedly derived from several hundred expanded clones that came from non-depleted graft cells.

Germline loops: CDR1 SGHKS, CDR2 YYEKEE (reference sequence). Losses at the gene ends were 0 bases for V and 3 bases for J; bases not matched to a gene: 8. This CDR3 has 18 amino acids. In this sample, this clonotype turned up many times. Its antigen remains unknown. Unique molecular identifiers were used to barcode this TCRbeta library. TCRdb used MiXCR to reprocess the PCR reads, holding one entry per CDR3 protein. The table records hundreds of thousands of distinct CDR3 sequences, roughly 13% of them present only once. V and J are TRBV5-5 and TRBJ2-3; TRBD2 matches 12 bases. The sequencing used PBMCs, mostly from graft donor cells, collected 360 days after TCRalphabeta/CD19-depleted stem cell transplant. This TCR was recovered from a male patient under 18 who had a stem cell transplant for acute myeloid leukemia, so the T cells may come from the graft donor. Here the CDR3 reads CASSLAVLTSGRTDTQYF. The CDR3 coding sequence is TGTGCCAGCAGCTTGGCCGTCCTGACTAGCGGGAGAACAGATACGCAGTATTTT.